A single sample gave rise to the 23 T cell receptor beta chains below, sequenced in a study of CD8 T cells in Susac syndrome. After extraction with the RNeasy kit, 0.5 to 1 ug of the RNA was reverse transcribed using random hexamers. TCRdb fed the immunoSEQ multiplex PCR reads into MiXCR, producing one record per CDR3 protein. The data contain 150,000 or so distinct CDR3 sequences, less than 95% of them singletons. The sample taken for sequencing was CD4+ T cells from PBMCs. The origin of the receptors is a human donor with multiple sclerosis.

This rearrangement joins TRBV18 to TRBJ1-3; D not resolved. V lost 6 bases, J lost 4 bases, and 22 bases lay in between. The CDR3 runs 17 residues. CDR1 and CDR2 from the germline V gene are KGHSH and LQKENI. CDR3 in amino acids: CASSRAGSIPFGNTIYF. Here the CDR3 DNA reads TGTGCCAGCTCGCGGGCCGGGAGCATCCCCTTCGGAAACACCATATATTTT.

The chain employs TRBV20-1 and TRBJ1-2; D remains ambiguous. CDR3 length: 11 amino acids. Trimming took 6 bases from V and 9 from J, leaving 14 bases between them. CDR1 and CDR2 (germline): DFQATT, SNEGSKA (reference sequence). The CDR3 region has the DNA TGCAGTGCAAACGACGTCTTGAGCTACACCTTC. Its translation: CSANDVLSYTF.

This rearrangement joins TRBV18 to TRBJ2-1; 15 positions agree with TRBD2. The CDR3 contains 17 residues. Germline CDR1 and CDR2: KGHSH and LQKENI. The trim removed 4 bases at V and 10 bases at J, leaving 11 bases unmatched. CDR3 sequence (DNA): TGTGCCAGCTCACAGTCGGCGGGACTAGCGGGAGGAGGGGAGCAGTTCTTC. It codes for CASSQSAGLAGGGEQFF.

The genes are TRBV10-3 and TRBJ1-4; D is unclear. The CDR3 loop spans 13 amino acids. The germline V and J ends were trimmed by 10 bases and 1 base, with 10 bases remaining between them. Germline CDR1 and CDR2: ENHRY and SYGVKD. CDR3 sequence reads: CATRSETNEKLFF. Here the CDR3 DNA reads TGTGCCACGCGTTCAGAAACTAATGAAAAACTGTTTTTT.

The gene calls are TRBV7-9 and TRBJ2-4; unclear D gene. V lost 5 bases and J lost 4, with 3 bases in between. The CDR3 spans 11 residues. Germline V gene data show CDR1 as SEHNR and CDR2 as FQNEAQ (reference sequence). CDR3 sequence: CASSTKNIQYF. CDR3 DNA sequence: TGTGCCAGCAGCACGAAAAACATTCAGTACTTC.

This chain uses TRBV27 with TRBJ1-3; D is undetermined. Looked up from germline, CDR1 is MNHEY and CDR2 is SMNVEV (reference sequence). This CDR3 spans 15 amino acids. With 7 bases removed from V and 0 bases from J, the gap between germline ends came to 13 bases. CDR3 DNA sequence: TGTGCCAGCACTTTCCCCACCCGCTCTGGAAACACCATATATTTT. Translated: CASTFPTRSGNTIYF.

CDR3 DNA: TGTGCCAGCCGCCAGGGGACGAGGGTCATGAACACTGAAGCTTTCTTT. It is translated as CASRQGTRVMNTEAFF. The chain recombines TRBV5-6 with TRBJ1-1; weak D call: TRBD1 (6 bases). Trimming stripped 7 bases from V and 0 bases from J, with 19 bases between. The CDR3 runs 16 residues. Germline CDR1 reads SGHDT; CDR2 reads YYEEEE.

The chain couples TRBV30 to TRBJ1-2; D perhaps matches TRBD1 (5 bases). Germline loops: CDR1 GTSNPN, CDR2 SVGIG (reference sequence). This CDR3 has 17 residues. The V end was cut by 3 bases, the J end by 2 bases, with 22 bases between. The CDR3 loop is CAWRAGGGGRANYGYTF. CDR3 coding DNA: TGTGCCTGGAGAGCCGGTGGCGGGGGAAGGGCGAACTATGGCTACACCTTC. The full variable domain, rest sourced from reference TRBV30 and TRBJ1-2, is SQTIHQWPATLVQPVGSPLSLECTVEGTSNPNLYWYRQAAGRGLQLLFYSVGIGQISSEVPQNLSASRPQDRQFILSSKKLLLSDSGFYLCAWRAGGGGRANYGYTFGSGTRLTVV.

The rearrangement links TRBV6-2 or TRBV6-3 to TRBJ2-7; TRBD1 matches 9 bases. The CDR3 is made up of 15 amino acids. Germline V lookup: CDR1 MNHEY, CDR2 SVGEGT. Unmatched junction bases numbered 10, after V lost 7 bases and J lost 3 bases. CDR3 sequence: CASTTGQGGFYEQYF. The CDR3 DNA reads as TGTGCCAGCACCACGGGACAGGGAGGATTCTACGAGCAGTACTTC.

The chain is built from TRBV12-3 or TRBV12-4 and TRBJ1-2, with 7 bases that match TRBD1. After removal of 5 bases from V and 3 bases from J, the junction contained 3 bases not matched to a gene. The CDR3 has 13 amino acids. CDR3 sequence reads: CASSQQGYYGYTF. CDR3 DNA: TGTGCCAGCAGTCAACAGGGGTACTATGGCTACACCTTC.

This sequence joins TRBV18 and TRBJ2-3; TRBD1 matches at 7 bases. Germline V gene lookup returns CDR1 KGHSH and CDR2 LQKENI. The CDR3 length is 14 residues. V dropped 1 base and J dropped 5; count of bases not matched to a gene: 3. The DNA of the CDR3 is TGTGCCAGCTCACCACGTCAGGGGGAAGATACGCAGTATTTT. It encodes CASSPRQGEDTQYF. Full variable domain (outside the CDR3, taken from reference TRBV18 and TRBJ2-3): NAGVMQNPRHLVRRRGQEARLRCSPMKGHSHVYWYRQLPEEGLKFMVYLQKENIIDESGMPKERFSAEFPKEGPSILRIQQVVRGDSAAYFCASSPRQGEDTQYFGPGTRLTVL.

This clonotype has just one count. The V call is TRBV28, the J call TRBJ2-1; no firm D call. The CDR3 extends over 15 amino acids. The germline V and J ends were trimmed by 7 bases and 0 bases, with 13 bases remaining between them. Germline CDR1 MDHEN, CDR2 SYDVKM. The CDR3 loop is CASTLPTSSYNEQFF. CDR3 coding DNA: TGTGCCAGCACCCTTCCCACAAGCTCCTACAATGAGCAGTTCTTC.

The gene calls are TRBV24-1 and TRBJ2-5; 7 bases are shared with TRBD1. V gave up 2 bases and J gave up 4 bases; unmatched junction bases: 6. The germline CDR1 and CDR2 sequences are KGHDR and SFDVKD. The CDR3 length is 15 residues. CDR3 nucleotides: TGTGCCACCAGTGATTCTCGACAGGGTGGAGAGACCCAGTACTTC. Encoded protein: CATSDSRQGGETQYF.

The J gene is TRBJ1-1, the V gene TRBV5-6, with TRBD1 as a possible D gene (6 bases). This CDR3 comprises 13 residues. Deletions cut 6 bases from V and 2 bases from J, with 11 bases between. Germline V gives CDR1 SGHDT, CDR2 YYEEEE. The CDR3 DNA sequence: TGTGCCAGCAACAAGGACAGAAACACTGAAGCTTTCTTT. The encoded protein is CASNKDRNTEAFF.

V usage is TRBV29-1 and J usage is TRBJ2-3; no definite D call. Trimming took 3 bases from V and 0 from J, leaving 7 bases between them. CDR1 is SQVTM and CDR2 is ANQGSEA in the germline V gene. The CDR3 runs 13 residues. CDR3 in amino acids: CSVDTSSTDTQYF. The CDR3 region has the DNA TGCAGCGTTGATACGAGTAGCACAGATACGCAGTATTTT.

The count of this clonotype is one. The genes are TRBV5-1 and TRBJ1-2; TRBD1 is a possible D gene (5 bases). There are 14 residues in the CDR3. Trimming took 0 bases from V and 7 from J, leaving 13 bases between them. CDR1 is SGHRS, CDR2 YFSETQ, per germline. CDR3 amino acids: CASSLEPGSGGYTF. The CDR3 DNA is TGCGCCAGCAGCTTGGAACCAGGGTCTGGTGGCTACACCTTC.

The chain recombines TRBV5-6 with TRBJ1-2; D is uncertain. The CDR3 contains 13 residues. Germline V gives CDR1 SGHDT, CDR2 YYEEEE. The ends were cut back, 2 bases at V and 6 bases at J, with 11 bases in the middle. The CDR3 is CASSFGLRDGYTF. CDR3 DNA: TGTGCCAGCAGCTTTGGCCTCCGAGATGGCTACACCTTC.

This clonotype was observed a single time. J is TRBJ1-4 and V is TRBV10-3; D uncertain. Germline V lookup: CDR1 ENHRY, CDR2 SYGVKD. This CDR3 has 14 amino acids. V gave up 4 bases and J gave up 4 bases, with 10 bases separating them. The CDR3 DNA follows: TGTGCCATCAGTGGTGGGCGGCGTAATGAAAAACTGTTTTTT. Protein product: CAISGGRRNEKLFF.

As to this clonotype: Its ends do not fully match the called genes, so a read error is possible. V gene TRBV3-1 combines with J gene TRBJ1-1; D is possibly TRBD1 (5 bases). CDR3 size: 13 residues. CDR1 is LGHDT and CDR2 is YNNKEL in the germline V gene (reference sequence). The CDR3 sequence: CASSPHGGTEVFF. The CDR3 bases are TGTGCCAGCAGCCCCCACGGGGGGACTGAAGTTTTCTTT.

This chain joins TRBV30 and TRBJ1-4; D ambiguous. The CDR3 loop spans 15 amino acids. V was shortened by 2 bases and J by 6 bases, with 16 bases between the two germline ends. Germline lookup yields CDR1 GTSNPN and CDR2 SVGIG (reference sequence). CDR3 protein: CAWSPLSPSDEKLFF. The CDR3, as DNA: TGTGCCTGGAGTCCCCTCTCCCCGTCGGATGAAAAACTGTTTTTT.

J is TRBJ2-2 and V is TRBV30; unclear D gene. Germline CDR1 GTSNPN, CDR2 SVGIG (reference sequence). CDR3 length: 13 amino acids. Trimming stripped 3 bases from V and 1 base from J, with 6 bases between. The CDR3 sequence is CAWRLMNTGELFF. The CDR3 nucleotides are TGTGCCTGGAGGCTAATGAACACCGGGGAGCTGTTTTTT.

The CDR3 here is CASSSRGTGGQEQYF. CDR3 sequence (DNA): TGTGCCAGCAGTTCCCGGGGGACAGGGGGCCAGGAGCAGTACTTC. The chain employs TRBV28 and TRBJ2-7; 12 bases match TRBD1. Germline V CDR1 and CDR2: MDHEN, SYDVKM. The CDR3 extends over 15 amino acids. The V segment lost 4 bases and the J segment 7 bases; nucleotides outside the gene matches: 8.

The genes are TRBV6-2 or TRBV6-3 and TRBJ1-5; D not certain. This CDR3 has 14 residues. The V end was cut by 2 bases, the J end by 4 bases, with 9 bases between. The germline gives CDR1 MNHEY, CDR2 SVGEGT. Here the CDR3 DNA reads TGTGCCAGCAGTTACCGGCAGCCTAATCAGCCCCAGCATTTT. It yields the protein CASSYRQPNQPQHF.